This T cell receptor beta chain was obtained from a study of shared clonotypes between healthy human individuals. General study points: Relative to memory subsets, naive subsets generally showed larger estimated richness. Lower generation probabilities were found for non-shared clonotypes than for those shared by all four donors.

Concerning this clone: Its antigen is not known. Other DNA sequences in the same sample also yield this CDR3.

Only CD45RO-negative cells positively selected for CCR7 counted as naive CD8 cells, so terminally differentiated effector memory CD45RA+ cells were excluded. The authors split each subset's genomic DNA evenly across several immunoSEQ plates. Profiling relied on immunoSEQ multiplex PCR, and the TCRdb table lists in-frame clones only, not all of them. This table has more than 2 million clones, 85% to 95% appearing once. The CDR3 spans 13 residues. V lost 1 base, J lost 1 base, and 5 bases lay in between. Germline assignment: CDR1 SEHNR and CDR2 FQNEAQ (reference sequence). Sequencing was done on a sample of naive CD8+ T cells from PBMCs. V gene TRBV7-9 combines with J gene TRBJ2-7; D gene uncertain. This sequence originates from a man aged 18 to 29 in good health. Some clones in this sample may be carry-over from other donors' samples. The CDR3: CASSLVHSYEQYF. The CDR3 DNA reads as TGTGCCAGCAGCTTAGTACATTCCTACGAGCAGTACTTC. Looking up the rest from reference TRBV7-9 and TRBJ2-7 gives the full variable domain: DTGVSQNPRHKITKRGQNVTFRCDPISEHNRLYWYRQTLGQGPEFLTYFQNEAQLEKSRLLSDRFSAERPKGSFSTLEIQRTEQGDSAMYLCASSLVHSYEQYFGPGTRLTVT.